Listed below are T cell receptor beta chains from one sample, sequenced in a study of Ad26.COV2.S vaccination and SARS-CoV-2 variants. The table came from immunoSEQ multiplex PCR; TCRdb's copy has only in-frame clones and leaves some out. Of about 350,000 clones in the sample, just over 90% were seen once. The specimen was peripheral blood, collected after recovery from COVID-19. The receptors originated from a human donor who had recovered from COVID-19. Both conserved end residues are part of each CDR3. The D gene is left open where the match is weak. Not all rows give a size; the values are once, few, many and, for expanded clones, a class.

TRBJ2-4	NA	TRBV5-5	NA	CPGTFVPLAKNIQYF	TGTCCCGGGACCTTTGTTCCCCTAGCCAAAAACATTCAGTACTTC
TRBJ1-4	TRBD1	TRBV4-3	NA	CASSHTGGGEKLFF	TGCGCCAGCAGCCACACAGGGGGCGGTGAAAAACTGTTTTTT
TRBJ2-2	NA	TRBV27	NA	CASRRGSQANTGELFF	TGTGCCAGCAGGAGGGGGTCCCAGGCGAACACCGGGGAGCTGTTTTTT
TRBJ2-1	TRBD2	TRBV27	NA	CASTALAGGDNEQFF	TGTGCCAGCACCGCACTAGCGGGGGGCGACAATGAGCAGTTCTTC
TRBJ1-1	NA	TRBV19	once	CASSMWGQANTEAFF	TGTGCCAGTAGTATGTGGGGGCAAGCTAACACTGAAGCTTTCTTT
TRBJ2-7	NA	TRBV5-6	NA	CASSLHSRGSYEQYF	TGTGCCAGCAGCTTACATAGCAGGGGTTCCTACGAGCAGTACTTC
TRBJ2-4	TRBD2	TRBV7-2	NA	CASSLSPSGVGKNIQYF	TGTGCCAGCAGCTTATCTCCTAGCGGGGTGGGCAAAAACATTCAGTACTTC
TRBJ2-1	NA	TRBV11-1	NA	CASSPPARANNEQFF	TGTGCCAGCAGTCCTCCCGCTCGGGCCAACAATGAGCAGTTCTTC
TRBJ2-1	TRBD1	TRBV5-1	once	CASSLDVRGLGGEQFF	TGCGCCAGCAGCTTGGATGTAAGGGGGCTTGGCGGTGAGCAGTTCTTC
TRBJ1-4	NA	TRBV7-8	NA	CASGLEATNEKLFF	TGTGCCAGCGGGCTGGAAGCAACTAATGAAAAACTGTTTTTT
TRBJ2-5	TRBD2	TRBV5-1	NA	CASSTGTSGGMQTQYF	TGCGCCAGCAGCACCGGGACTAGCGGGGGAATGCAGACCCAGTACTTC
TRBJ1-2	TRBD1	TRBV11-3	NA	CASSLDPGTEGYNGYTF	TGTGCCAGCAGCTTAGACCCCGGGACAGAGGGGTATAATGGCTACACCTTC
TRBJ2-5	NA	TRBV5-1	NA	CASSSGETQYF	TGCGCCAGCAGTAGTGGGGAGACCCAGTACTTC
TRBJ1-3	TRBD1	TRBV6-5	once	CASSYSGTGGGNTIYF	TGTGCCAGCAGTTACTCCGGGACAGGCGGGGGAAACACCATATATTTT
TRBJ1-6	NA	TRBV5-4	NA	CASSPGTRFTNSPLHF	TGTGCCAGCAGTCCCGGGACGAGGTTCACGAATTCACCCCTCCACTTT
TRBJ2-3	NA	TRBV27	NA	CASSFRGHADTQYF	TGTGCCAGCAGTTTCCGGGGACATGCAGATACGCAGTATTTT
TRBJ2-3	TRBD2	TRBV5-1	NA	CASSSDGTSISDTQYF	TGCGCCAGCAGCTCGGACGGGACTAGCATTTCAGATACGCAGTATTTT
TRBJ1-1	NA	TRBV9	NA	CASSVEVWNTEAFF	TGTGCCAGCAGCGTAGAGGTTTGGAACACTGAAGCTTTCTTT
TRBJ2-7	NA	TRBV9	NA	CASSVAGSPSYEQYF	TGTGCCAGCAGCGTAGCGGGATCCCCCTCCTACGAGCAGTACTTC
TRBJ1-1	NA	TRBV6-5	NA	CASSYSNSDTEAFF	TGTGCCAGCAGTTACTCGAATAGTGACACTGAAGCTTTCTTT
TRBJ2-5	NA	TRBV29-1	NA	CSVWGRGETQYF	TGCAGCGTTTGGGGGCGCGGGGAGACCCAGTACTTC
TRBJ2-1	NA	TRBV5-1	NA	CASAGDLYNEQFF	TGCGCCAGCGCCGGGGATCTCTACAATGAGCAGTTCTTC
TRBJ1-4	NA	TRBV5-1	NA	CASSLGPSTNEKLFF	TGCGCCAGCAGCTTGGGGCCTTCAACTAATGAAAAACTGTTTTTT
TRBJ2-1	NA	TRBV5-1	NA	CASSLGLPPWTVHEQFF	TGCGCCAGCAGCTTGGGTCTTCCCCCCTGGACGGTCCATGAGCAGTTCTTC
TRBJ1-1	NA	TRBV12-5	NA	CASARQTWTEAFF	TGTGCTAGTGCCCGACAAACATGGACTGAAGCTTTCTTT
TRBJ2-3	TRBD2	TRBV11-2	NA	CTTGSGGRTDTQYF	TGTACCACGGGGAGCGGGGGTCGCACAGATACGCAGTATTTT
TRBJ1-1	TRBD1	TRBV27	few	CASSFGTGGTEAFF	TGTGCCAGCAGTTTTGGGACAGGGGGCACTGAAGCTTTCTTT
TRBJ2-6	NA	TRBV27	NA	CASSGQHSGANVLTF	TGTGCCAGCAGTGGACAGCACTCTGGGGCCAACGTCCTGACTTTC
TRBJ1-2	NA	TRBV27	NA	CASSFGGFGYTF	TGTGCCAGCAGTTTTGGGGGCTTTGGCTACACCTTC
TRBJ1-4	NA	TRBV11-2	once	CASSTLLRTTVNEKLFF	TGTGCCAGCAGTACCCTACTCAGGACAACGGTTAATGAAAAACTGTTTTTT
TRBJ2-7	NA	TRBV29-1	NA	CSVEVGGRYEQYF	TGCAGCGTTGAAGTAGGGGGACGGTACGAGCAGTACTTC
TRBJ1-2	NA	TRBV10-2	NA	CASSVSGTIGYTF	TGCGCCAGCAGTGTATCCGGGACTATCGGCTACACCTTC
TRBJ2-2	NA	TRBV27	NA	CASSLGGGELFF	TGTGCCAGCAGTTTGGGCGGAGGGGAGCTGTTTTTT
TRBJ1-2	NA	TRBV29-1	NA	CSVEGQGGYGYTF	TGCAGCGTTGAAGGCCAGGGTGGCTATGGCTACACCTTC
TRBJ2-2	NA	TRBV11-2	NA	CASSSPGGGTGELFF	TGTGCCAGCAGCTCTCCGGGGGGCGGAACCGGGGAGCTGTTTTTT
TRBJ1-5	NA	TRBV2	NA	CASSEQLYSNQPQHF	TGTGCCAGCAGTGAACAGTTATACAGCAATCAGCCCCAGCATTTT
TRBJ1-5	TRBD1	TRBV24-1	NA	CATSAPGQGQPQHF	TGTGCCACCAGTGCCCCAGGACAGGGCCAGCCCCAGCATTTT
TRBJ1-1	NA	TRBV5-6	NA	CASSSDRLLEEAFF	TGTGCCAGCAGCTCGGACAGATTGCTAGAAGAAGCTTTCTTT
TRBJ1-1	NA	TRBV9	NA	CASKTGVLDTEAFF	TGTGCCAGCAAAACCGGGGTCTTGGACACTGAAGCTTTCTTT
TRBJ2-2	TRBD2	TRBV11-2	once	CASSLDLAGDGTGELFF	TGTGCCAGCAGCTTAGATCTAGCGGGGGATGGCACCGGGGAGCTGTTTTTT
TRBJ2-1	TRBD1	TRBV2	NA	CASSPTGGAGYEQFF	TGTGCCAGCAGTCCGACAGGGGGCGCAGGATATGAGCAGTTCTTC
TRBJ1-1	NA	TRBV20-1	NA	CSASVGVNTEAFF	TGCAGTGCTAGTGTAGGAGTGAACACTGAAGCTTTCTTT
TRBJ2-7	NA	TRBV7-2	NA	CASTVPGQVVQYF	TGTGCCAGCACCGTCCCGGGACAAGTAGTACAGTACTTC
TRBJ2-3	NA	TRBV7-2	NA	CASSPRRRRGLSGTDTQYF	TGTGCCAGCAGCCCGCGGAGACGGCGGGGACTGAGCGGCACAGATACGCAGTATTTT
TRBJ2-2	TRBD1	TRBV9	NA	CASSVGWTGGAPGELFF	TGTGCCAGCAGCGTAGGGTGGACAGGGGGCGCACCCGGGGAGCTGTTTTTT
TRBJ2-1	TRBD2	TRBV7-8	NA	CASSPRTSGGYNEQFF	TGTGCCAGCAGCCCGCGGACTAGCGGGGGCTACAATGAGCAGTTCTTC
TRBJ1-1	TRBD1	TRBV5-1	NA	CASSWETGFGNTEAFF	TGCGCCAGCAGCTGGGAGACAGGGTTTGGGAACACTGAAGCTTTCTTT
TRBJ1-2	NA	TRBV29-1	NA	CSVERGRYGYTF	TGCAGCGTTGAGAGGGGCCGTTATGGCTACACCTTC
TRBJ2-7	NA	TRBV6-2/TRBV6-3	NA	CASSLDGSSYEQYF	TGTGCCAGCAGCTTGGACGGGTCCTCCTACGAGCAGTACTTC
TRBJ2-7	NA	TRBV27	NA	CASSFASLGQVGEQYF	TGTGCCAGCAGTTTTGCTTCTCTCGGGCAGGTGGGCGAGCAGTACTTC
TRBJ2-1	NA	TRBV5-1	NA	CASSATGYNEQFF	TGCGCCAGCAGCGCTACAGGTTACAATGAGCAGTTCTTC
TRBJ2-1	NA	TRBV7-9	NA	CASSLGQESSYNEQFF	TGTGCCAGCAGCTTAGGACAGGAAAGCTCCTACAATGAGCAGTTCTTC
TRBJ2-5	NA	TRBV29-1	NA	CSVPLETQYF	TGCAGCGTTCCCCTGGAGACCCAGTACTTC
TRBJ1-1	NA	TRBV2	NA	CASSERLWPTEAFF	TGTGCCAGCAGTGAAAGGTTGTGGCCCACTGAAGCTTTCTTT
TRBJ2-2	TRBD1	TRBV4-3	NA	CASSQPPDRERTGELFF	TGCGCCAGCAGCCAGCCACCGGACAGGGAGAGAACCGGGGAGCTGTTTTTT
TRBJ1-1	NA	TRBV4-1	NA	CASSQKPSPETEAFF	TGCGCCAGCAGCCAAAAGCCCTCCCCGGAGACTGAAGCTTTCTTT